A single sample is the source of the 25 T cell receptor beta chains below, sequenced in a study of T cell repertoires in cytomegalovirus infection. TCRdb re-analysed the reads in MiXCR, keeping a single row per CDR3 protein. This sample carries around 750,000 distinct CDR3 sequences, less than 35% of them seen once, and the ten largest clones take under 15%. No antigen has been identified for these receptors. Sequenced material: cultured CD8+ T cells from PBMCs, taken from culture after CMV antigen stimulation. The receptors were sampled from a human donor in good health (CMV status not recorded). Some clones in this sample may be carry-over from other donors' samples.

This clonotype is classed as large (0.1 to 1%). This chain connects TRBV7-2 to TRBJ2-1; 10 bases line up with TRBD2. V was pared by 2 bases and J by 8 bases, with 15 bases of the junction left unmatched. The CDR3 is 18 residues long. Germline V CDR1 and CDR2: SGHTA, FQGNSA. The CDR3 sequence is CASSLYPLAGGHNDEQFF. CDR3 bases: TGTGCCAGCAGCTTATATCCTTTAGCGGGGGGACACAATGATGAGCAGTTCTTC.

J is TRBJ1-1 and V is TRBV15; D possibly corresponds to TRBD1 (5 bases). The germline V gene has CDR1 LNHNV and CDR2 YYDKDF (reference sequence). The CDR3 length is 15 residues. Trimming removed 3 bases from V and 3 bases from J, with 14 bases in between. CDR3 sequence reads: CATSRTARYDTEAFF. CDR3 in DNA: TGTGCCACCAGCAGGACAGCCAGGTATGACACTGAAGCTTTCTTT.

This clonotype was detected many times. CDR3 in amino acids: CASSLRWVAGAYNEQFF. CDR3 coding DNA: TGTGCCAGCAGCTTAAGATGGGTAGCGGGGGCCTACAATGAGCAGTTCTTC. The chain employs TRBV7-6 and TRBJ2-1; TRBD2 agrees at 9 bases. Germline V gene data show CDR1 as SGHVS and CDR2 as FNYEAQ. The V and J ends lost 2 bases and 2 bases, in that order; junction bases with no gene match: 7. This CDR3 contains 17 residues.

The CDR3 DNA reads as TGTGCCAGCAGCTCAGGACATGATACCTATGGCTACACCTTC. It encodes CASSSGHDTYGYTF. V is TRBV7-9 and J is TRBJ1-2, with D tentatively TRBD1 (5 bases). The germline V gene encodes CDR1 SEHNR and CDR2 FQNEAQ (reference sequence). The CDR3 sequence is 14 residues long. Trimming pared 4 bases from V and 4 bases from J, leaving 13 bases between.

Of note for this clonotype: This may be a read error, as it is one base from a much larger clone. The chain uses TRBV7-9 and TRBJ2-5; no clear D gene. The CDR3 is 14 residues long. Per germline, CDR1 SEHNR and CDR2 FQNEAQ (reference sequence). CDR3: CTSSLVDGPETQYF. Written as DNA, the CDR3 is TGTACCAGCAGCTTGGTGGACGGTCCCGAGACCCAGTACTTC.

About this clonotype itself: One base away lies a much larger clone, so this may be a sequencing read error. This rearrangement joins TRBV7-2 to TRBJ2-5; D is uncertain. Trimming removed 8 bases from V and 5 bases from J, with 12 bases in between. Per the germline V gene, CDR1 is SGHTA and CDR2 is FQGNSA. This CDR3 is built from 12 residues. The CDR3 DNA sequence: TGTGCCAGCGGTAGGTCTCGGGAGACCCAGTACTTC. Its translation is CASGRSRETQYF.

The chain has TRBV14 and TRBJ1-1, with D hard to call. Germline V gene data show CDR1 as SGHDN and CDR2 as FVKESK. The CDR3 is made up of 14 amino acids. V was cut by 5 bases and J by 1 base, with 11 bases left in between. CDR3 protein: CASSSSPANTEAFF. DNA of the CDR3: TGTGCCAGCAGCTCCTCGCCGGCGAACACTGAAGCTTTCTTT.

This clonotype occurred once. This CDR3 reads CASSQVQVNQPQHF. The CDR3 DNA reads as TGTGCCAGCAGCCAAGTCCAAGTCAATCAGCCCCAGCATTTT. The V and J genes are TRBV3-1 and TRBJ1-5; unclear D gene. V was clipped by 1 base and J by 3 bases, with 7 bases between them. The germline CDR1 and CDR2 sequences are LGHDT and YNNKEL (reference sequence). The CDR3 totals 14 residues. Full variable domain (rest looked up from reference TRBV3-1 and TRBJ1-5): DTAVSQTPKYLVTQMGNDKSIKCEQNLGHDTMYWYKQDSKKFLKIMFSYNNKELIINETVPNRFSPKSPDKAHLNLHINSLELGDSAVYFCASSQVQVNQPQHFGDGTRLSIL.

In its sample, this clonotype was seen a few times. The rearrangement uses TRBV6-2 or TRBV6-3 and TRBJ2-3, with D uncertain. From germline, CDR1 is MNHEY and CDR2 SVGEGT. V gave up 4 bases and J gave up 0 bases, with 8 bases separating them. This CDR3 comprises 14 residues. CDR3 amino acids: CASSSQTSTDTQYF. CDR3 nucleotides: TGTGCCAGCAGTTCCCAGACTAGCACAGATACGCAGTATTTT.

Concerning this clonotype itself: This could be a read error, since a much larger clone is one nucleotide away. The genes are TRBV2 and TRBJ2-2, with 9 bases aligning to TRBD2. Germline lookup yields CDR1 SNHLY and CDR2 FYNNEI. Losses at the gene ends were 6 bases for V and 0 bases for J; bases not matched to a gene: 2. The CDR3 has 15 amino acids. The CDR3 region is CASSRGGANTGELFF. CDR3 nucleotide sequence: TGTGCCAGCAGCCGCGGGGGGGCGAACACCGGGGAGCTGTTTTTT. Using reference TRBV2 and TRBJ2-2 for the parts outside the CDR3, the full variable domain is EPEVTQTPSHQVTQMGQEVILRCVPISNHLYFYWYRQILGQKVEFLVSFYNNEISEKSEIFDDQFSVERPDGSNFTLKIRSTKLEDSAMYFCASSRGGANTGELFFGEGSRLTVL.

The chain joins TRBV24-1 to TRBJ2-2; D perhaps matches TRBD1 (6 bases). Germline CDR1 reads KGHDR; CDR2 reads SFDVKD. V was cut by 4 bases and J by 7 bases, with 15 bases left in between. There are 15 residues in the CDR3. The CDR3 protein is CATSEASGASGELFF. CDR3 DNA sequence: TGTGCCACCAGTGAAGCATCAGGGGCGAGCGGGGAGCTGTTTTTT.

The sample holds a few counts of this clonotype. J is TRBJ2-5 and V is TRBV12-3 or TRBV12-4, with 8 bases lining up with TRBD2. This CDR3 contains 15 residues. The trim removed 5 bases at V and 4 bases at J, leaving 9 bases unmatched. In nucleotides, the CDR3 is TGTGCCAGCAGTCTTCGGACTAGCACCATAGAGACCCAGTACTTC. The encoded protein is CASSLRTSTIETQYF.

The chain carries TRBV2 and TRBJ1-6, with D possibly being TRBD1 (5 bases). V was clipped by 5 bases and J by 11 bases, with 19 bases between them. Germline-derived CDR1 and CDR2 are SNHLY and FYNNEI. This CDR3 region has 15 residues. In nucleotides, the CDR3 is TGTGCCAGCAGTAAGGGTGAGGGGAGTTCTCCACCCCTCCACTTT. Residues: CASSKGEGSSPPLHF. Complete variable domain (other parts from reference TRBV2 and TRBJ1-6): EPEVTQTPSHQVTQMGQEVILRCVPISNHLYFYWYRQILGQKVEFLVSFYNNEISEKSEIFDDQFSVERPDGSNFTLKIRSTKLEDSAMYFCASSKGEGSSPPLHFGNGTRLTVT.

This chain's CDR3 is CASGFNPGGSSYNEQFF. The CDR3 DNA reads as TGTGCTAGTGGTTTCAACCCCGGGGGAAGCTCCTACAATGAGCAGTTCTTC. The chain is built from TRBV12-5 and TRBJ2-1; possibly TRBD2 for D (6 bases). The CDR3 has 17 residues. Germline assignment: CDR1 LGHNT and CDR2 FRNRAP. The V end was cut by 3 bases, the J end by 0 bases, with 15 bases between.

On this clonotype itself: A clone one base away is much larger, so this may be a read error. The chain carries TRBV7-1 and TRBJ2-2, with D hard to call. TRBV7-1 is recorded as an ORF, its role being uncertain. The CDR3 loop spans 14 amino acids. The CDR3 region is CVGSNPTSTGELFF. The CDR3 DNA is TGTGTCGGCTCAAACCCAACTTCCACCGGGGAGCTGTTTTTT.

CDR3 amino acids: CATSDPFDRDSYNEQFF. The CDR3, as DNA: TGTGCCACCAGTGATCCCTTCGACAGGGATTCCTACAATGAGCAGTTCTTC. V usage is TRBV24-1 and J usage is TRBJ2-1, with 7 bases fitting TRBD1. V lost 3 bases to trimming and J lost 1 base; unmatched junction nucleotides: 8. Germline V gene lookup returns CDR1 KGHDR and CDR2 SFDVKD. The CDR3 is made up of 17 amino acids.

The chain joins TRBV27 to TRBJ2-5; D remains unclear. CDR3 length: 14 residues. Germline V gives CDR1 MNHEY, CDR2 SMNVEV (reference sequence). Trimming cost V 6 bases and J 4 bases, with 15 bases left between them. The CDR3 here is CASRGGFPPETQYF. The CDR3 coding sequence is TGTGCCAGCAGAGGCGGCTTTCCCCCAGAGACCCAGTACTTC.

The genes are TRBV24-1 and TRBJ2-1; D is possibly TRBD2 (5 bases). The V end was cut by 10 bases, the J end by 0 bases, with 9 bases between. The CDR3 has 13 residues. CDR1 is KGHDR and CDR2 is SFDVKD in the germline V gene. CDR3 nucleotides: TGTGCCACAGCCGGGATCTCCTACAATGAGCAGTTCTTC. It yields the protein CATAGISYNEQFF.

This clonotype has just a few counts. V gene TRBV5-6 combines with J gene TRBJ2-7, with 8 bases matching TRBD1. The V and J ends lost 2 bases and 5 bases, in that order; junction bases with no gene match: 6. CDR3 length: 14 residues. Looked up from germline, CDR1 is SGHDT and CDR2 is YYEEEE. CDR3 sequence (DNA): TGTGCCAGCAGCTTCGGACAGGGCGTACACGAGCAGTACTTC. Its protein product is CASSFGQGVHEQYF.

V and J are TRBV20-1 and TRBJ2-3; possibly TRBD2 for D (7 bases). CDR1 and CDR2 (germline): DFQATT, SNEGSKA (reference sequence). The CDR3 extends over 15 amino acids. V was shortened by 5 bases and J by 4 bases, with 19 bases between the two germline ends. CDR3 coding DNA: TGCAGTGCTCCCGGGACTATCGGGGGCGCAGATACGCAGTATTTT. Translated, it gives CSAPGTIGGADTQYF.

The chain links TRBV4-2 to TRBJ2-1; perhaps TRBD1 as D (6 bases). Germline V CDR1 and CDR2: LGHNA, YNFKEQ. The CDR3 spans 15 residues. Trimming removed 6 bases at V and 0 bases at J, with 12 bases between. The CDR3 reads CASRGDTSSYNEQFF. The CDR3 DNA sequence: TGTGCCAGCAGGGGGGACACCAGCTCCTACAATGAGCAGTTCTTC.

In its sample, this clonotype was seen a few times. V and J are TRBV27 and TRBJ2-4; TRBD2 might be the D (6 bases). CDR3 size: 19 residues. V lost 4 bases and J lost 0, with 22 bases in between. Germline V gives CDR1 MNHEY, CDR2 SMNVEV (reference sequence). The CDR3 region is CASSWSKTGLYQAKNIQYF. CDR3 in DNA: TGTGCCAGCAGTTGGAGCAAAACAGGACTATATCAAGCCAAAAACATTCAGTACTTC.

The chain links TRBV10-3 to TRBJ2-3; 9 bases fit TRBD2. There are 16 residues in the CDR3. Trimming removed 4 bases from V and 0 bases from J; junction bases left unmatched: 5. CDR1 is ENHRY, CDR2 SYGVKD, per germline. The CDR3 nucleotides are TGTGCCATCAGTGGGACCAGCGGGGGGAGCACAGATACGCAGTATTTT. It yields the protein CAISGTSGGSTDTQYF.

There are many counts of this clonotype. The chain recombines TRBV7-9 with TRBJ2-1; TRBD2 aligns across 10 bases. CDR3 size: 17 residues. J lost 0 bases, V lost 2 bases, and 4 bases had no gene match. CDR1 is SEHNR and CDR2 is FQNEAQ in the germline V gene (reference sequence). DNA for the CDR3: TGTGCCAGCAGCTTATCTACTAGCGGGGCCTCCTACAATGAGCAGTTCTTC. The encoded protein is CASSLSTSGASYNEQFF.

This clonotype was counted many times. The chain has TRBV7-6 and TRBJ2-2, with TRBD1 identical over 8 bases. The CDR3 extends over 14 amino acids. The germline V gene has CDR1 SGHVS and CDR2 FNYEAQ. J was trimmed by 5 bases and V by 2 bases; bases with no gene match: 1. The chain's CDR3 is CASSLRTGTGELFF. For the CDR3, the DNA is TGTGCCAGCAGCTTAAGGACAGGGACCGGGGAGCTGTTTTTT.